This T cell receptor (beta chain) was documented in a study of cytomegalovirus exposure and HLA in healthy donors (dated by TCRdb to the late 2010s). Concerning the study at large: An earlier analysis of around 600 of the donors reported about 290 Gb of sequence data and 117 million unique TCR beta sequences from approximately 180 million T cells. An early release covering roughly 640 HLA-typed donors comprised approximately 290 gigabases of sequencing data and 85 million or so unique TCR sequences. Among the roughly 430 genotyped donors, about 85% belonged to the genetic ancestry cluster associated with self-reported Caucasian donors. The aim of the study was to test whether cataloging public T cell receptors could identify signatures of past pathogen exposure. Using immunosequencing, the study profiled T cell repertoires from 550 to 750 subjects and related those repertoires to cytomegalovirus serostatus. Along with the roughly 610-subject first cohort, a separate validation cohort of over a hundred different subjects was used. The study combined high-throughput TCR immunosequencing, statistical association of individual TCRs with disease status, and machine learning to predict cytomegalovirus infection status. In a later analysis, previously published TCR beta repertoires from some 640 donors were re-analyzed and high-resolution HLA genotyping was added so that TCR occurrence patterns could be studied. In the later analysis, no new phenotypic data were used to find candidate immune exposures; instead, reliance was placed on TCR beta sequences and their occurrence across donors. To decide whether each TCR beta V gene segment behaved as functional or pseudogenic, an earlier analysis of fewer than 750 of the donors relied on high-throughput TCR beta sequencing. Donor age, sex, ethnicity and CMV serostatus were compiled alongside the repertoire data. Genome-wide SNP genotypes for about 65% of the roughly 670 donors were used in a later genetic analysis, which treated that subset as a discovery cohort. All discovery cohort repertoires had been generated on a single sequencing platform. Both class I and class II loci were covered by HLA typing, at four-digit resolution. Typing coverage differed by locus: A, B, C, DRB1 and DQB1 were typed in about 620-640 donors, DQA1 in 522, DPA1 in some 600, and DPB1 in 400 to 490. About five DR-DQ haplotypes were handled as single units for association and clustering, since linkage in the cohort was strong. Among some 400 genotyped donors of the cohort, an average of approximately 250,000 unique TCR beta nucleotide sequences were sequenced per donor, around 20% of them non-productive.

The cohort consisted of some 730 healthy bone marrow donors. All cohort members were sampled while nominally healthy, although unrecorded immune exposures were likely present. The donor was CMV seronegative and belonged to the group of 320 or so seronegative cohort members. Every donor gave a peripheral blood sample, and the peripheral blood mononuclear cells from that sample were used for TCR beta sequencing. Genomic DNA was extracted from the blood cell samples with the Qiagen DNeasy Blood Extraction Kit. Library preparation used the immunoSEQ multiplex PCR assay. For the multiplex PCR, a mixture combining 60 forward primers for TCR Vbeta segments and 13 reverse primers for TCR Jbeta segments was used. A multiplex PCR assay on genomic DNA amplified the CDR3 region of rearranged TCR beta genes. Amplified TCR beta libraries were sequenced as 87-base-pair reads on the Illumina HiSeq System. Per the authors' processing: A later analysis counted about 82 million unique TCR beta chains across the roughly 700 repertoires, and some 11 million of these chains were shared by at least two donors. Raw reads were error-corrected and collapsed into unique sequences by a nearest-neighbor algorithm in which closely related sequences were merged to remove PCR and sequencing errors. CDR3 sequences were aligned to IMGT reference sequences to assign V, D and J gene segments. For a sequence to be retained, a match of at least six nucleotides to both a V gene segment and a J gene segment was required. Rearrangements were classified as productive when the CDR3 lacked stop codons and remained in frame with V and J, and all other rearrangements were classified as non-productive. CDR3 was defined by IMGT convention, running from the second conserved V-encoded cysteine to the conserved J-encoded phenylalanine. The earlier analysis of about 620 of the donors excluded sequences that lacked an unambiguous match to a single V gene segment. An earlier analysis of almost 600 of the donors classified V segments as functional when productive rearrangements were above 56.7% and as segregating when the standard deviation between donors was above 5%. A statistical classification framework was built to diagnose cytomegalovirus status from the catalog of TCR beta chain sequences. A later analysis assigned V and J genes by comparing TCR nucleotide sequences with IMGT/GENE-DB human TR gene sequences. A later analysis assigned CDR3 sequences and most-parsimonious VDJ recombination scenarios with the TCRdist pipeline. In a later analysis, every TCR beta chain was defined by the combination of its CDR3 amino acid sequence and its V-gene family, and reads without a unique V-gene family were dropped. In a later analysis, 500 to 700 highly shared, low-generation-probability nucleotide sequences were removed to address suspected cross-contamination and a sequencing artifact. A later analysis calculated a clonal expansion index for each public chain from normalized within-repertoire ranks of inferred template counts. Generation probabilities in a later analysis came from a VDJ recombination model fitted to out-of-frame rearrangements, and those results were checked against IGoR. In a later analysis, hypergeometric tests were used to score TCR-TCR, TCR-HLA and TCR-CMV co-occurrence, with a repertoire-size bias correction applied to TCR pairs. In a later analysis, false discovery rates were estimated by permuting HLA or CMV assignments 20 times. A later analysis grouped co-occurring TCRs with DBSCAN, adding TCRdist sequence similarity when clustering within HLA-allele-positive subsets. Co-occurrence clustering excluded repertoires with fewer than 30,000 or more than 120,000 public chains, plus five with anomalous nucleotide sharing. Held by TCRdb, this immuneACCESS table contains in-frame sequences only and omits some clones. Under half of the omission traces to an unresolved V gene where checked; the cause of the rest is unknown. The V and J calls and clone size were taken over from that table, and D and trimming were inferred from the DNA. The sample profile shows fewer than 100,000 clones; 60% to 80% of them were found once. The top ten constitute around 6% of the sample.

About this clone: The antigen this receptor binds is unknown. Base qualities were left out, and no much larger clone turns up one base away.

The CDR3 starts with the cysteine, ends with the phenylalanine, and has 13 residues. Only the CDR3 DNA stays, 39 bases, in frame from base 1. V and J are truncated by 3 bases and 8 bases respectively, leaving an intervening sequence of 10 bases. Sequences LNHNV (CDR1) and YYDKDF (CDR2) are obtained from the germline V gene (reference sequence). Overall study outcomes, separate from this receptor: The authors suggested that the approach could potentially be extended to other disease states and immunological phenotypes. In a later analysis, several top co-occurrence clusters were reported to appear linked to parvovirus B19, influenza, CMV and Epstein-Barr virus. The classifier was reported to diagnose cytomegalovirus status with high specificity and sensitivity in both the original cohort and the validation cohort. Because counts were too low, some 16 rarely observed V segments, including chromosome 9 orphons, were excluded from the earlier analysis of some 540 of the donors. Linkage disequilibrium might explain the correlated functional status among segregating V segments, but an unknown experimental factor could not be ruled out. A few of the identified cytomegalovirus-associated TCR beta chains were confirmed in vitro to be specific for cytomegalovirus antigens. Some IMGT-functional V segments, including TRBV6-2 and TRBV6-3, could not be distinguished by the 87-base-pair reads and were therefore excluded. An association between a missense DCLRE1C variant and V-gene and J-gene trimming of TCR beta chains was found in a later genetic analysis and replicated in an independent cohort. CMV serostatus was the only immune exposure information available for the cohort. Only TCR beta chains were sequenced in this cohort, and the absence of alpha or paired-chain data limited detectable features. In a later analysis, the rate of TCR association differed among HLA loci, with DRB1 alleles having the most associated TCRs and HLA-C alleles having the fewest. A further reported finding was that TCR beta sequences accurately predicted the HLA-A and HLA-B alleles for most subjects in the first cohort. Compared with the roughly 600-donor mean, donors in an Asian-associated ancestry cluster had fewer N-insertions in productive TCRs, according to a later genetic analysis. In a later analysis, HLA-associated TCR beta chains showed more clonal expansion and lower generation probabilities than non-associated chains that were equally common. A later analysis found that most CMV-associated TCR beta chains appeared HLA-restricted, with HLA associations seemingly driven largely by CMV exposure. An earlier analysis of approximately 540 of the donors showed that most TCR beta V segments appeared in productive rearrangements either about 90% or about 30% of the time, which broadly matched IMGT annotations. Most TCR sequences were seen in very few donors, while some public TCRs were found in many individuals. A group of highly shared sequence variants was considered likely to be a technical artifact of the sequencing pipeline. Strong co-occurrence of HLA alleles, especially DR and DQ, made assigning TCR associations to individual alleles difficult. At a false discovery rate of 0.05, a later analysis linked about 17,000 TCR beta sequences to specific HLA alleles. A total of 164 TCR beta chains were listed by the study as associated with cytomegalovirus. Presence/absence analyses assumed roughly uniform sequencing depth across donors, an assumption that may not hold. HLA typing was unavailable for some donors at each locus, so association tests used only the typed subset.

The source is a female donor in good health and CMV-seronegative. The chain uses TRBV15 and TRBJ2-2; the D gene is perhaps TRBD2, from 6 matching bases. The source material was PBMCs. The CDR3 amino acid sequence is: CATSSGGPGELFF. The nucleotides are TGTGCCACCAGCAGTGGAGGGCCAGGGGAGCTGTTTTTT.